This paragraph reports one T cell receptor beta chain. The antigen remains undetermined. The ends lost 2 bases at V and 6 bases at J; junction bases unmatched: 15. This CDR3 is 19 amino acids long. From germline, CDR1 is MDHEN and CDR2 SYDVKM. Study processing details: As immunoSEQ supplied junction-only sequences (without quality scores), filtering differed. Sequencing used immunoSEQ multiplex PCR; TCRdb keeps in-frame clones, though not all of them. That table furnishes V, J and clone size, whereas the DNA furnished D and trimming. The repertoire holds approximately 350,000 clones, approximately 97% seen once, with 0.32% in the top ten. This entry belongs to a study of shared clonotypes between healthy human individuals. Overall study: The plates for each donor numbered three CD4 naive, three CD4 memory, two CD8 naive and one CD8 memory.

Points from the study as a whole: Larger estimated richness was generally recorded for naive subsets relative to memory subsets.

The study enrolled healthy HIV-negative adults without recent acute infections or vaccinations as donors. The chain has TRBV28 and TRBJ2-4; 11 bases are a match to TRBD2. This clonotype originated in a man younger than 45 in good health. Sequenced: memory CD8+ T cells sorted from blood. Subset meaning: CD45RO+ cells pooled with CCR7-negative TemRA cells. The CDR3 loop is CASSLDGPIAGGPGNIQYF. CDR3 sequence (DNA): TGTGCCAGCAGTTTAGATGGGCCCATAGCGGGAGGGCCTGGAAACATTCAGTACTTC.